These 21 T cell receptor beta chains originate from one sample sequenced in a study of CD8+CD57+ T cells in acquired aplastic anemia. For sequencing, patients were chosen who had shown expansion of CD8+CD57+ cells by flow cytometry. Genomic DNA, the template, was used for profiling of the TCR beta VDJ and CDR3. TCRdb passed the reads through MiXCR, listing each CDR3 protein once. The sample carries around 160,000 distinct CDR3 sequences, 45% to 55% recorded once. Sequenced input: sorted CD4+, CD8+, or CD8+CD57+ T cells (not recorded which) from PBMCs. The receptor set was obtained from a human donor with aplastic anemia.

The chain recombines TRBV15 with TRBJ1-6; D remains unclear. The germline V and J ends were trimmed by 3 bases and 0 bases, with 6 bases remaining between them. This CDR3 comprises 15 residues. CDR1 and CDR2 (germline): LNHNV, YYDKDF (reference sequence). In DNA form, the CDR3 reads TGTGCCACCAGCAGGGATCACTCCTATAATTCACCCCTCCACTTT. It is translated as CATSRDHSYNSPLHF.

V and J are TRBV6-1 and TRBJ2-1; TRBD2 is a possible D gene (6 bases). This CDR3 contains 17 residues. The V end lost 6 bases, the J end lost 6 bases, and 24 bases lay between the germline ends. Germline V gene sequence: CDR1 MNHNS, CDR2 SASEGT. The DNA for the CDR3 is TGTGCCAGCAGGTTTCCACTAGCCTCGATCGCACCCAATGAGCAGTTCTTC. Encoded protein: CASRFPLASIAPNEQFF.

The chain couples TRBV11-2 to TRBJ2-1; possibly TRBD2 for D (5 bases). The CDR3 covers 15 residues. V dropped 5 bases and J dropped 2 bases, with 13 bases sitting between them. Germline lookup yields CDR1 SGHAT and CDR2 FQNNGV. CDR3 coding DNA: TGTGCCAGCAGCCCCCGGGGTACCACCTACAATGAGCAGTTCTTC. It is translated as CASSPRGTTYNEQFF.

The genes are TRBV15 and TRBJ1-1; no clear D. Per germline, CDR1 LNHNV and CDR2 YYDKDF (reference sequence). The CDR3 contains 14 residues. Trimming cost V 1 base and J 4 bases, with 10 bases left between them. CDR3 in DNA: TGTGCCACCAGCAGAGTGGTTGGGAGCACTGAAGCTTTCTTT. Translating gives CATSRVVGSTEAFF.

Written as DNA, the CDR3 is TGTGCCATCAGTGCTCAGGTCGGGGGAAACGAGCAGTACTTC. Translation gives CAISAQVGGNEQYF. The chain joins TRBV10-3 to TRBJ2-7; the D gene is possibly TRBD2 (6 bases). V shed 4 bases and J shed 5 bases, with 15 bases lying between them. Germline V lookup: CDR1 ENHRY, CDR2 SYGVKD. There are 14 residues in the CDR3.

This clonotype came up many times. V usage is TRBV28 and J usage is TRBJ2-5, with 8 positions matching TRBD1. V gave up 5 bases and J gave up 5 bases; unmatched junction bases: 13. Germline CDR1 reads MDHEN; CDR2 reads SYDVKM. This CDR3 contains 16 residues. CDR3 loop: CASSETGTGLIETQYF. CDR3 bases: TGTGCCAGCAGTGAAACCGGGACAGGATTGATCGAGACCCAGTACTTC.

This clonotype was counted ten times or more. The CDR3 DNA reads TGTGCCAGTAGTCCGAGGAAAGGGACAGATACGCAGTATTTT. Its protein product is CASSPRKGTDTQYF. This chain uses TRBV19 with TRBJ2-3, with D unresolved. This CDR3 is 14 amino acids long. The germline gives CDR1 LNHDA, CDR2 SQIVND (reference sequence). The V end was cut by 5 bases, the J end by 3 bases, with 12 bases between.

This clonotype was seen ten or more times. The chain uses TRBV19 and TRBJ2-1; D gene unclear. V gave up 7 bases and J gave up 8 bases, with 24 bases separating them. This CDR3 has 16 amino acids. Germline values: CDR1 LNHDA, CDR2 SQIVND (reference sequence). CDR3 nucleotides: TGTGCCAGTACTAAATGGGGAATAGGAAGTACGGATGAGCAGTTCTTC. Its protein is CASTKWGIGSTDEQFF.

V usage is TRBV3-1 and J usage is TRBJ1-2; 10 positions match TRBD1. J lost 7 bases, V lost 8 bases, and 10 bases had no gene match. Looked up from germline, CDR1 is LGHDT and CDR2 is YNNKEL (reference sequence). The CDR3 has 14 residues. The CDR3, as DNA: TGTGCCAGCGGTGTAGCGGGACAGGGGCTTGGCTACACCTTC. This gives the protein CASGVAGQGLGYTF.

This clonotype is termed medium-sized. The V gene is TRBV24-1, the J gene TRBJ2-1; TRBD2 aligns across 14 bases. The length of the CDR3 is 17 residues. Germline CDR1 is KGHDR and CDR2 is SFDVKD. Trimming took 5 bases from V and 5 from J; bases not matched to a gene: 7. CDR3 DNA sequence: TGTGCCACCAGTGGCGGAGGGACTAGCGGGAGAGACAATGAGCAGTTCTTC. It encodes CATSGGGTSGRDNEQFF.

The chain employs TRBV29-1 and TRBJ2-5; D gene ambiguous. V lost 4 bases and J 7 bases, leaving 13 bases between the germline ends. The CDR3 is made up of 12 amino acids. The germline V gene encodes CDR1 SQVTM and CDR2 ANQGSEA. CDR3 sequence: CSVAKAGGTQYF. CDR3 sequence (DNA): TGCAGCGTTGCTAAAGCCGGCGGGACCCAGTACTTC.

The chain has TRBV7-9 and TRBJ2-7; D unresolved. The ends were cut back, 1 base at V and 0 bases at J, with 7 bases in the middle. The CDR3 sequence is 14 residues long. The germline V gene encodes CDR1 SEHNR and CDR2 FQNEAQ (reference sequence). The CDR3 DNA is TGTGCCAGCAGCTTAGAGGCGAGCTCCTACGAGCAGTACTTC. Amino acids: CASSLEASSYEQYF.

This clonotype was picked up many times. This chain connects TRBV19 to TRBJ1-5, with D possibly matching TRBD1 (5 bases). Germline CDR1 LNHDA, CDR2 SQIVND (reference sequence). Trimming shortened V by 5 bases and J by 6 bases, and 17 bases separated the two germline ends. CDR3 length equals 15 residues. This CDR3 reads CASSGPPGGGQPQHF. CDR3 DNA: TGTGCCAGTAGTGGCCCCCCGGGGGGAGGTCAGCCCCAGCATTTT. Full variable domain (rest looked up from reference TRBV19 and TRBJ1-5): DGGITQSPKYLFRKEGQNVTLSCEQNLNHDAMYWYRQDPGQGLRLIYYSQIVNDFQKGDIAEGYSVSREKKESFPLTVTSAQKNPTAFYLCASSGPPGGGQPQHFGDGTRLSIL.

Points on this clonotype: A junction end diverges from the germline sequence, so it may reflect a read error. The chain couples TRBV11-2 to TRBJ2-3, with D maybe TRBD2 (7 bases). The CDR3 length is 16 residues. CDR1 is SGHAT and CDR2 is FQNNGV in the germline V gene. Written as DNA, the CDR3 is TGTGCCAGCAGCTTACTTAGGGGAGGGGACACAGATACGCAGTCTTTT. This codes for CASSLLRGGDTDTQSF.

The chain joins TRBV5-8 to TRBJ2-6; tentative D call: TRBD1 (6 bases). V dropped 3 bases and J dropped 2 bases, with 9 bases sitting between them. This CDR3 comprises 15 residues. From germline, CDR1 is SGHTS and CDR2 YDEGEE. The CDR3 nucleotides read TGTGCCAGCAGCTCAGGGGAGACTGGGGCCAACGTCCTGACTTTC. Protein product: CASSSGETGANVLTF.

This clonotype was observed a few times. The rearrangement uses TRBV15 and TRBJ2-7; TRBD1 aligns across 9 bases. Germline assignment: CDR1 LNHNV and CDR2 YYDKDF (reference sequence). The CDR3 length is 15 residues. Germline trimming cut 3 bases from V and 2 bases from J; bases unmatched to any gene: 5. The chain's CDR3 is CATSSHGTGTYEQYF. The DNA for the CDR3 is TGTGCCACCAGCAGTCACGGGACAGGGACCTACGAGCAGTACTTC.

Concerning this clonotype: Germline is not matched at one junction end, which may reflect a read error. The chain joins TRBV6-1 to TRBJ2-2; 9 bases are shared with TRBD2. The germline CDR1 and CDR2 sequences are MNHNS and SASEGT. The CDR3 runs 14 residues. The DNA for the CDR3 is TGTGCCAGCAGTCTAGCGGGGAACACCGGGGATCTGTTTTTT. It translates to CASSLAGNTGDLFF.

This rearrangement joins TRBV7-9 to TRBJ2-3; D remains unclear. The CDR3 consists of 13 residues. Trimming pared 4 bases from V and 6 bases from J, leaving 11 bases between. Germline-derived CDR1 and CDR2 are SEHNR and FQNEAQ (reference sequence). The CDR3 bases are TGTGCCAGCAGCTCCCTGATTTACGATACGCAGTATTTT. This gives the protein CASSSLIYDTQYF.

Ten or more counts support this clonotype. The chain couples TRBV2 to TRBJ1-1; D perhaps matches TRBD1 (5 bases). V was clipped by 4 bases and J by 0 bases, with 6 bases between them. CDR3 length equals 13 residues. The germline V gene encodes CDR1 SNHLY and CDR2 FYNNEI. This CDR3 is CASSGQMNTEAFF. The CDR3 region has the DNA TGTGCCAGCAGTGGACAGATGAACACTGAAGCTTTCTTT.

This chain joins TRBV2 and TRBJ1-2, with 7 bases aligning to TRBD1. The CDR3 is 15 residues long. CDR1 is SNHLY, CDR2 FYNNEI, per germline. Trimming took 5 bases from V and 6 from J; bases not matched to a gene: 12. For the CDR3, the DNA is TGTGCCAGCAGTCCGGGACAGTCTTTATCTGATGGCTACACCTTC. As protein: CASSPGQSLSDGYTF.

The chain is built from TRBV7-2 and TRBJ1-1; D gene uncertain. V gave up 3 bases and J gave up 1 base, with 9 bases separating them. The CDR3 totals 14 residues. Germline V gene lookup returns CDR1 SGHTA and CDR2 FQGNSA. DNA for the CDR3: TGTGCCAGCAGCTTCATGAATGGGAACACTGAAGCTTTCTTT. Translated: CASSFMNGNTEAFF.